The source of this T cell receptor beta chain is a study of OX40 agonist ivuxolimab in advanced cancers. CDR1 and CDR2 from the germline V gene are SNHLY and FYNNEI. The ends were cut back, 5 bases at V and 4 bases at J, with 17 bases in the middle. This CDR3 spans 15 amino acids. The protocol was immunoSEQ multiplex PCR, while the TCRdb copy is restricted to in-frame clones and leaves out a portion. The sample consists of about 48,000 clones, 80% to 90% of them appearing once. Comments on this clone: The antigen is unknown.

General study points: Average numbers of expanded clones were greater in CD8+ T cells than in CD4+.

The receptor comes from an adult with an advanced solid tumor such as melanoma, head and neck, liver or kidney cancer. The chain links TRBV2 to TRBJ1-1, with a weak D call TRBD1 (6 bases). The sample was CD4+ or CD8+ T cells sorted from blood, taken in a trial of the OX40 agonist ivuxolimab. The CDR3 DNA reads as TGTGCCAGCAGTTCTTCAACAGGGTGGAGCACTGAAGCTTTCTTT. This gives the protein CASSSSTGWSTEAFF.